This passage covers 10 T cell receptor beta chains from one sample sequenced in a study of identical twins. TCRdb analysed the 5' RACE reads with MiXCR anew, one entry per CDR3 protein. The sample consists of 450,000 to 600,000 distinct CDR3 sequences, more than 20% of them appearing once. The sample was also reused in another study, on yellow fever vaccine responses in identical twins.

Material for sequencing was CD4+ T cells sorted from blood. These receptors originate from a woman between 18 and 29 years old in good health.

This rearrangement joins TRBV7-2 to TRBJ2-2; tentatively, D is TRBD2 (6 bases). Germline V CDR1 and CDR2: SGHTA, FQGNSA. The ends were cut back, 0 bases at V and 0 bases at J, with 11 bases in the middle. The CDR3 extends over 17 amino acids. CDR3 bases: TGTGCCAGCAGCTTAGCGGGAGGCCTCGCGAACACCGGGGAGCTGTTTTTT. Its protein is CASSLAGGLANTGELFF.

This chain joins TRBV7-9 and TRBJ2-4; 8 nucleotides match TRBD1. The CDR3 runs to 15 residues. Germline lookup yields CDR1 SEHNR and CDR2 FQNEAQ (reference sequence). Trimming removed 5 bases from V and 5 bases from J; junction bases left unmatched: 8. The CDR3 coding sequence is TGTGCCAGCAGCGTGGGACAGGCCGTCCAAAACATTCAGTACTTC. As protein: CASSVGQAVQNIQYF.

The rearrangement joins TRBV9 to TRBJ2-5, with D perhaps matching TRBD2 (6 bases). With 1 base removed from V and 1 base from J, the gap between germline ends came to 8 bases. Germline CDR1 is SGDLS and CDR2 is YYNGEE. This CDR3 region has 14 residues. The CDR3, as DNA: TGTGCCAGCAGCGTACAGGGAGGCCAAGAGACCCAGTACTTC. This gives the protein CASSVQGGQETQYF. Combining the CDR3 with reference TRBV9 and TRBJ2-5 gives the whole variable domain DSGVTQTPKHLITATGQRVTLRCSPRSGDLSVYWYQQSLDQGLQFLIQYYNGEERAKGNILERFSAQQFPDLHSELNLSSLELGDSALYFCASSVQGGQETQYFGPGTRLLVL.

This clonotype was picked up a small number of times. The rearrangement uses TRBV29-1 and TRBJ2-1, with TRBD2 matching over 9 bases. V dropped 6 bases and J dropped 7; count of bases not matched to a gene: 7. The germline gives CDR1 SQVTM, CDR2 ANQGSEA. The CDR3 spans 13 residues. This CDR3 reads CSVEGTSRNEQFF. As DNA, the CDR3 is TGCAGCGTGGAGGGGACTAGCAGAAATGAGCAGTTCTTC.

The chain has TRBV2 and TRBJ2-3, with 8 bases fitting TRBD2. CDR1 is SNHLY, CDR2 FYNNEI, per germline. Trimming removed 3 bases from V and 7 bases from J; junction bases left unmatched: 9. The CDR3 covers 15 residues. The CDR3 loop reads CASSDGRDISNTQYF. The DNA for the CDR3 is TGTGCCAGCAGTGACGGGAGGGACATCTCGAATACGCAGTATTTT.

This clonotype was seen a few times. The chain joins TRBV20-1 to TRBJ2-7; D remains unclear. CDR3 length: 14 amino acids. Germline loops: CDR1 DFQATT, CDR2 SNEGSKA (reference sequence). Deletions cut 1 base from V and 3 bases from J, with 13 bases between. The CDR3 protein is CSARGYPPFYEQYF. The DNA for the CDR3 is TGCAGTGCTAGAGGTTACCCGCCCTTCTACGAGCAGTACTTC.

The chain couples TRBV10-2 to TRBJ2-1; the match to TRBD2 covers 13 bases. Unmatched junction bases numbered 7, after V lost 7 bases and J lost 7 bases. The CDR3 is made up of 15 amino acids. CDR1 is WSHSY, CDR2 SAAADI, per germline. In DNA form, the CDR3 reads TGCGCCAGCAATAGGGGGACTAGCGGGAAGAATGAGCAGTTCTTC. The encoded protein is CASNRGTSGKNEQFF.

Only a few counts were recorded for this clonotype. V is TRBV12-3 or TRBV12-4 and J is TRBJ2-5; weak D call: TRBD1 (5 bases). V was trimmed by 2 bases and J by 2 bases, leaving 9 bases between them. CDR3 size: 14 residues. CDR3 in DNA: TGTGCCAGCAGTTTATCCCAGGGACAAGAGACCCAGTACTTC. The encoded protein is CASSLSQGQETQYF.

This clonotype was counted a few times. The chain employs TRBV3-1 and TRBJ2-7; the D gene is possibly TRBD2 (6 bases). Germline loops: CDR1 LGHDT, CDR2 YNNKEL (reference sequence). The CDR3 is 13 amino acids. V lost 4 bases and J 6 bases, leaving 13 bases between the germline ends. The CDR3, as DNA: TGTGCCAGCAGCCCGCCGGCGGGGAGCGAGCAGTACTTC. Encoded protein: CASSPPAGSEQYF.

This chain links TRBV5-6 with TRBJ1-2; 9 bases are shared with TRBD1. The CDR3 consists of 13 residues. Germline trimming cut 5 bases from V and 10 bases from J; bases unmatched to any gene: 9. Looked up from germline, CDR1 is SGHDT and CDR2 is YYEEEE. DNA of the CDR3: TGTGCCAGCAGAACCGGGACAGGGCGGGACTACACCTTC. This encodes CASRTGTGRDYTF.